The source of this T cell receptor beta chain is a study of blood T cell repertoires in COVID-19. Overall study context: T cells, B-cell-depleted T cells, or PBMCs supplied cDNA or gDNA.

V lost 0 bases, J lost 1 base, and 9 bases lay in between. Per germline, CDR1 SGHDT and CDR2 YYEEEE. The length of the CDR3 is 15 residues. Residents of 24 US areas, aged about 18 to 89 years, made up the participants. Participants had their cohort set by participant-reported clinical history. Per the original methods: Cell counts per sample came from amplifying reference gene primers. Repertoires were generated with immunoSEQ multiplex PCR, while TCRdb's copy carries only in-frame clones and drops some. V and J calls and clone size are as listed in that table; D and trimming were resolved from the DNA. This sample yields under 300,000 clones, of which about 93% are seen a single time; under 2.5% belongs to the top ten.

The V and J genes are TRBV5-6 and TRBJ2-3; possible D gene TRBD1, 5 bases. The sequenced material came from PBMCs or T cells enriched from blood (not recorded which). The source of this sequence is a woman aged 18 to 35 who had recovered from COVID-19. In DNA form, the CDR3 reads TGTGCCAGCAGCTTGGGTTTGACAGGCACAGATACGCAGTATTTT. Translated: CASSLGLTGTDTQYF.